The clone carrying this TCR beta chain was found many times. TCRdb re-called the RACE reads through MiXCR, storing one row per CDR3 protein. The sample carries approximately 81,000 distinct CDR3 sequences, over 7% recorded once. The sample comes from a study of human T cells and chemical hapten exposure. The time point here: healthy volunteer bleed at 6 weeks. The study extracted total RNA from unfractionated whole blood. Trimming removed 2 bases from V and 0 bases from J, with 13 bases in between. The germline V gene encodes CDR1 MNHEY and CDR2 SMNVEV (reference sequence). This CDR3 contains 16 residues.

This clonotype originated in a male donor in good health. Some clones in this sample may be carry-over from other donors' samples. Input material: whole blood. The chain uses TRBV27 and TRBJ2-5, with no clear D. The CDR3 here is CASSLAAKGYQETQYF. The CDR3 DNA sequence: TGTGCCAGCAGTTTAGCGGCGAAAGGGTACCAAGAGACCCAGTACTTC.